One sample yielded the 27 T cell receptor beta chains listed below, sequenced in a study of patients with pleural tuberculosis. TCRdb re-called the reads with MiXCR, one entry per CDR3 protein. The sample yields under 30,000 distinct CDR3 sequences, 15% to 20% seen once. What was sequenced was peripheral blood. These receptors were taken from a human donor with pleural tuberculosis.

This clonotype appeared many times. The chain is built from TRBV20-1 and TRBJ2-1; TRBD1 agrees at 8 bases. The V segment lost 5 bases and the J segment 7 bases; nucleotides outside the gene matches: 13. The CDR3 covers 15 residues. Germline V gene lookup returns CDR1 DFQATT and CDR2 SNEGSKA (reference sequence). The CDR3 protein is CSARNRGVVKNEQFF. In DNA, the CDR3 is TGCAGTGCTCGCAACAGGGGGGTGGTGAAAAATGAGCAGTTCTTC.

In this sample, this clonotype turned up many times. The V gene is TRBV28, the J gene TRBJ2-5; TRBD1 is a possible D gene (5 bases). This CDR3 is built from 13 residues. V was shortened by 5 bases and J by 5 bases, with 12 bases between the two germline ends. From germline, CDR1 is MDHEN and CDR2 SYDVKM. The chain's CDR3 is CASSDSVEETQYF. The DNA of the CDR3 is TGTGCCAGCAGTGACAGTGTAGAGGAGACCCAGTACTTC.

In its sample, this clonotype was seen many times. In DNA form, the CDR3 reads TGTGCCAGCAGCCGCGGACAGGATTATGGCTACACCTTC. Translating gives CASSRGQDYGYTF. The chain employs TRBV6-1 and TRBJ1-2; 7 bases line up with TRBD1. CDR1 is MNHNS and CDR2 is SASEGT in the germline V gene. V shed 6 bases, J shed 5 bases, and the junction held 6 bases outside the gene matches. This CDR3 is 13 amino acids long.

This clonotype appeared many times. The chain couples TRBV30 to TRBJ2-7, with 7 bases lining up with TRBD1. CDR3 length equals 12 residues. Germline-derived CDR1 and CDR2 are GTSNPN and SVGIG (reference sequence). V shed 3 bases and J 5 bases; nucleotides not matched to a gene: 4. The CDR3 here is CAWSLQGDEQYF. CDR3 DNA sequence: TGTGCCTGGAGCCTCCAGGGGGACGAGCAGTACTTC.

V and J are TRBV10-3 and TRBJ2-3; the D gene is possibly TRBD1 (6 bases). Trimming removed 10 bases from V and 0 bases from J, with 14 bases in between. CDR3 length: 14 residues. Per the germline V gene, CDR1 is ENHRY and CDR2 is SYGVKD. As DNA, the CDR3 is TGTGCCACATCGGCAGGGGCTAGCACAGATACGCAGTATTTT. Its translation: CATSAGASTDTQYF.

This clonotype was counted at least ten times. V is TRBV10-3 and J is TRBJ1-2; D may be TRBD1 (5 bases). V lost 3 bases, J lost 4 bases, and 12 bases lay in between. The germline V gene encodes CDR1 ENHRY and CDR2 SYGVKD. The CDR3 is 14 amino acids. For the CDR3, the DNA is TGTGCCATCAGTGAACAGGACCCGCGCTATGGCTACACCTTC. Translation: CAISEQDPRYGYTF.

The chain recombines TRBV19 with TRBJ2-1, with 7 bases identical to TRBD1. This CDR3 spans 14 amino acids. Germline loops: CDR1 LNHDA, CDR2 SQIVND (reference sequence). The V and J ends lost 5 bases and 3 bases, in that order; junction bases with no gene match: 4. This CDR3 reads CASSPQGVYNEQFF. The DNA for the CDR3 is TGTGCCAGTAGTCCCCAGGGGGTCTACAATGAGCAGTTCTTC.

This clonotype appeared many times. The chain links TRBV2 to TRBJ1-6; D is unclear. This CDR3 is 12 amino acids long. The V and J ends lost 6 bases and 9 bases respectively, with 9 bases between them. In germline, CDR1 is SNHLY, CDR2 FYNNEI. The CDR3 spells CASRENGSPLHF. CDR3 DNA: TGTGCCAGCAGGGAAAATGGTTCACCCCTCCACTTT.

In its sample, this clonotype was seen a few times. DNA of the CDR3: TGTGCCACCAGACAGAGCACTGAAGCTTTCTTT. It specifies CATRQSTEAFF. The rearrangement joins TRBV15 to TRBJ1-1; D ambiguous. This CDR3 has 11 residues. From germline, CDR1 is LNHNV and CDR2 YYDKDF (reference sequence). V was cut by 6 bases and J by 4 bases, with 6 bases left in between.

This chain joins TRBV5-1 and TRBJ2-3; tentatively, D is TRBD1 (5 bases). V lost 0 bases, J lost 0 bases, and 5 bases lay in between. Germline V gives CDR1 SGHRS, CDR2 YFSETQ. The CDR3 covers 14 residues. CDR3 protein: CASSLGQSTDTQYF. Written as DNA, the CDR3 is TGCGCCAGCAGCTTGGGACAGAGCACAGATACGCAGTATTTT.

This clonotype was observed a handful of times. The V and J genes are TRBV7-8 and TRBJ2-3; D unclear. CDR3 length equals 14 residues. Trimming removed 3 bases at V and 1 base at J, with 8 bases between. CDR1 SGHVS and CDR2 FQNEAQ come from the germline V gene. The CDR3 nucleotides are TGTGCCAGCAGCTTCTCCAGGCGCACAGATACGCAGTATTTT. It specifies CASSFSRRTDTQYF. Looking up the rest from reference TRBV7-8 and TRBJ2-3 gives the full variable domain: GAGVSQSPRYKVAKRGQDVALRCDPISGHVSLFWYQQALGQGPEFLTYFQNEAQLDKSGLPSDRFFAERPEGSVSTLKIQRTQQEDSAVYLCASSFSRRTDTQYFGPGTRLTVL.

This clonotype was counted ten times or more. The CDR3 DNA is TGTGCCATCAGGACAGGACTAAGCACAGATACGCAGTATTTT. The encoded protein is CAIRTGLSTDTQYF. This sequence joins TRBV10-3 and TRBJ2-3, with D perhaps being TRBD1 or TRBD2 (6 bases each). Germline-derived CDR1 and CDR2 are ENHRY and SYGVKD. The CDR3 covers 14 residues. V was clipped by 6 bases and J by 0 bases, with 10 bases between them.

Comment on this clonotype: The junction departs from the called germline gene at one end, perhaps through a read error. The rearrangement links TRBV5-1 to TRBJ2-5; 10 nucleotides match TRBD1. CDR3 length: 12 amino acids. Germline lookup yields CDR1 SGHRS and CDR2 YFSETQ. The CDR3 DNA reads as TGCGCCAGCGGGACAGGGGAAGAGACCCGGTACTTC. This gives the protein CASGTGEETRYF.

This clonotype has at least ten counts. This rearrangement joins TRBV5-4 to TRBJ1-3; TRBD1 is a possible D gene (6 bases). The germline V and J ends were trimmed by 3 bases and 1 base, with 11 bases remaining between them. Per germline, CDR1 SGHNT and CDR2 YYREEE (reference sequence). The CDR3 runs 15 residues. The CDR3 nucleotides read TGTGCCAGCAGCTCTCTACAGGGATCTGGAAACACCATATATTTT. Protein product: CASSSLQGSGNTIYF.

This clonotype was seen repeatedly, ten times or more. The chain is built from TRBV12-3 or TRBV12-4 and TRBJ1-2; D uncertain. The CDR3 has 15 residues. Between the trimmed V and J ends, which lost 5 bases and 0 bases, there was a span of 13 bases. This CDR3 reads CASSPTNAANYGYTF. In DNA form, the CDR3 reads TGTGCCAGCAGTCCCACAAACGCTGCTAACTATGGCTACACCTTC.

The table lists this clonotype with many counts. V gene TRBV5-1 combines with J gene TRBJ1-2; D is possibly TRBD1 (5 bases). Trimming took 0 bases from V and 8 from J, leaving 8 bases between them. The germline V gene has CDR1 SGHRS and CDR2 YFSETQ. The CDR3 totals 12 residues. The CDR3 spells CASSLEGTGYTF. CDR3 bases: TGCGCCAGCAGCTTGGAGGGGACGGGCTACACCTTC.

This clonotype was seen at least ten times. The J gene is TRBJ2-3, the V gene TRBV7-3; TRBD1 is a possible D gene (5 bases). Trimming removed 5 bases from V and 0 bases from J, with 18 bases in between. Germline V CDR1 and CDR2: SGHTA, FQGTGA. The CDR3 consists of 17 residues. The CDR3 sequence: CASSPNAGQTSTDTQYF. The DNA for the CDR3 is TGTGCCAGCAGCCCCAACGCAGGACAAACTAGCACAGATACGCAGTATTTT.

The chain has TRBV28 and TRBJ2-5, with 8 bases aligning to TRBD1. The V and J ends lost 5 bases and 9 bases, in that order; junction bases with no gene match: 14. CDR1 and CDR2 from the germline V gene are MDHEN and SYDVKM. The CDR3 has 15 amino acids. The CDR3 nucleotides are TGTGCCAGCAGTCTTCGCGGACAGGGACAGGAGGCCCAGTACTTC. Its translation: CASSLRGQGQEAQYF.

Ten or more counts support this clonotype. The chain is built from TRBV19 and TRBJ2-5; weak D call: TRBD1 (5 bases). Per the germline V gene, CDR1 is LNHDA and CDR2 is SQIVND (reference sequence). The V gene lost 3 bases and the J gene lost 5 bases, with 13 bases spanning the gap. The CDR3 length is 14 residues. The CDR3 loop is CASSMTAKGETQYF. The CDR3 nucleotides read TGTGCCAGTAGTATGACAGCCAAAGGGGAGACCCAGTACTTC.

In its sample, this clonotype was seen many times. The chain recombines TRBV7-9 with TRBJ2-3; no clear D. Trimming left V 5 bases short and J 6 bases short, with 6 bases between. From germline, CDR1 is SEHNR and CDR2 FQNEAQ (reference sequence). This CDR3 is built from 11 residues. DNA of the CDR3: TGTGCCAGCAGCCCCGTGGATACGCAGTATTTT. It yields the protein CASSPVDTQYF.

There are many counts of this clonotype. This may arise from a read error, as a much more abundant clone is one base away. The chain recombines TRBV28 with TRBJ1-2, with TRBD1 matching over 7 bases. The CDR3 is 12 amino acids. CDR1 is MDHEN, CDR2 SYDVKM, per germline. Here the CDR3 DNA reads TGTGCCAGCCTGACAGGGATGTATGGCTACTCCTTC. The encoded protein is CASLTGMYGYSF.

The chain uses TRBV4-1 and TRBJ2-5; D gene uncertain. This CDR3 spans 13 amino acids. The V and J ends lost 4 bases and 5 bases respectively, with 11 bases between them. Germline CDR1 is MGHRA and CDR2 is YSYEKL. The CDR3 sequence is CASSLGLRETQYF. The CDR3 DNA is TGCGCCAGCAGCCTAGGCCTCCGGGAGACCCAGTACTTC.

This clonotype was counted only a few times. J is TRBJ1-1 and V is TRBV29-1; D gene uncertain. Germline CDR1 reads SQVTM; CDR2 reads ANQGSEA. Trimming cost V 2 bases and J 3 bases, with 10 bases left between them. The CDR3 totals 13 residues. Here the CDR3 DNA reads TGCAGCGTTGAAAGGCCGGGGTACACTGAAGCTTTCTTT. As protein: CSVERPGYTEAFF.

This clonotype was seen many times. This chain connects TRBV3-1 to TRBJ1-5, with unresolved D. The V gene's germline CDR1 is LGHDT and CDR2 YNNKEL (reference sequence). V lost 0 bases to trimming and J lost 9 bases, with 9 bases between them. The CDR3 is 13 residues long. The CDR3 DNA reads TGTGCCAGCAGCCAAGATTACTCCCTGCCCCAGCATTTT. This translates into CASSQDYSLPQHF.

The table lists this clonotype with many counts. A read error may be the cause here, since a much bigger clone is one base away. V and J are TRBV4-1 and TRBJ1-5; a weak D match, TRBD1 (6 bases). Germline V gene lookup returns CDR1 MGHRA and CDR2 YSYEKL. The CDR3 has 14 residues. DNA of the CDR3: TGCGCCGGCAGCCAACAGGGAAGCAATCAGCCCCAGCATTTT. Amino acid sequence: CAGSQQGSNQPQHF.

This clonotype has more than one count but fewer than ten. A much larger clone lies a single base off, so this may be a read error. The V gene is TRBV5-4, the J gene TRBJ1-2; D is unresolved. The germline V gene encodes CDR1 SGHNT and CDR2 YYREEE (reference sequence). This CDR3 has 13 amino acids. The CDR3 loop reads CASSFPWTGGYAF. DNA of the CDR3: TGTGCCAGCAGCTTCCCTTGGACGGGAGGCTACGCCTTC.

The sample holds many counts of this clonotype. The V gene is TRBV2, the J gene TRBJ2-3; the D is unclear. CDR1 is SNHLY, CDR2 FYNNEI, per germline. This CDR3 is built from 11 residues. The V and J ends lost 4 bases and 10 bases respectively, with 9 bases between them. The CDR3 DNA reads as TGTGCCAGCAGTGCGGCTGAGCCGCAGTATTTT. Translated, it gives CASSAAEPQYF.